This section outlines one TCR beta chain sequence together with its context. Its antigen is not known. TCRdb keeps only in-frame clones here, not all; method: immunoSEQ multiplex PCR. Among more than 100,000 clones listed, around 89% were seen once. The CDR3 loop spans 14 amino acids. CDR1 is SGHDN, CDR2 FVKESK, per germline. The germline V and J ends were trimmed by 2 bases and 4 bases, with 12 bases remaining between them. This sample stems from a study of T cell responses to AZD1222 COVID-19 vaccine. The overall study: Pooled in the analysis were second doses at about 4 or about 12 weeks. Regarding the study as a whole: Vaccination with two AZD1222 doses was followed by a rise in Spike-specific TCR breadth and depth. Vaccine-associated CD4 TCRs spanned spike, dominant at 160-218 and 743-854. Just a handful of people given AZD1222 tested seropositive at baseline.

This sequence originates from an adult in good health. Sequences were derived from peripheral blood, sampled on day 0 of AZD1222 vaccination. The V gene is TRBV14, the J gene TRBJ2-7; D assignment may be TRBD1 or TRBD2 (5 bases each). Written as DNA, the CDR3 is TGTGCCAGCAGCCAATGGGTGGGGGAGTACGAGCAGTACTTC. This encodes CASSQWVGEYEQYF. Variable domain in full (rest from reference TRBV14 and TRBJ2-7): EAGVTQFPSHSVIEKGQTVTLRCDPISGHDNLYWYRRVMGKEIKFLLHFVKESKQDESGMPNNRFLAERTGGTYSTLKVQPAELEDSGVYFCASSQWVGEYEQYFGPGTRLTVT.